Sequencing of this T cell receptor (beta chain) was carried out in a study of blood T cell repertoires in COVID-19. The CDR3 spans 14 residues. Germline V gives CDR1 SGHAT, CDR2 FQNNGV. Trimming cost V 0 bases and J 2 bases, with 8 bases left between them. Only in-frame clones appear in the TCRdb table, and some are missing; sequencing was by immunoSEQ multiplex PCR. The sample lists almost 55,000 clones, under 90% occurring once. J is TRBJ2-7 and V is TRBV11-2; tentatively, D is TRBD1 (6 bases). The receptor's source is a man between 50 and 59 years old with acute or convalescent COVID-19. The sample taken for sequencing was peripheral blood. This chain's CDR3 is CASSLDRDTYEQYF. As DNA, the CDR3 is TGTGCCAGCAGCTTAGACAGGGACACCTACGAGCAGTACTTC.